A single sample is the source of the 18 T cell receptor beta chains below, sequenced in a study of CD8 T cells in Susac syndrome. A quantity of about 0.45 to 1 ug RNA underwent reverse transcription using random hexamers. TCRdb re-derived calls from the immunoSEQ multiplex PCR reads in MiXCR, one entry per CDR3 protein. The sample consists of approximately 200,000 distinct CDR3 sequences, 92% of them appearing once. The sequencing sample was made of CD8+ T cells from PBMCs. The receptor source for this set is a human donor with multiple sclerosis.

This sequence joins TRBV19 and TRBJ2-1, with 11 nucleotides matching TRBD2. Germline V gene data show CDR1 as LNHDA and CDR2 as SQIVND (reference sequence). V lost 5 bases, J lost 10 bases, and 10 bases stayed unmatched. This CDR3 is 15 amino acids long. CDR3: CASSWASGGPGEQFF. The CDR3 DNA sequence: TGTGCCAGTAGTTGGGCTAGCGGGGGGCCGGGGGAGCAGTTCTTC.

The chain couples TRBV6-6 to TRBJ2-1; the match to TRBD1 covers 9 bases. CDR1 and CDR2 from the germline V gene are MNHNY and SVGAGI (reference sequence). J gave up 8 bases and V 6 bases, and 11 bases lay outside the gene matches. CDR3 length: 15 amino acids. In DNA form, the CDR3 reads TGTGCCAGCAGCCACCCGGGACAGGGCCTCGATGAGCAGTTCTTC. Encoded protein: CASSHPGQGLDEQFF.

This clonotype was seen only once. This sequence joins TRBV9 and TRBJ2-2, with no clear D. This CDR3 has 14 residues. Trimming shortened V by 0 bases and J by 4 bases, and 7 bases separated the two germline ends. Looked up from germline, CDR1 is SGDLS and CDR2 is YYNGEE. Here the CDR3 reads CASSVGATTGELFF. The CDR3 bases are TGTGCCAGCAGCGTAGGCGCTACCACCGGGGAGCTGTTTTTT.

This clonotype was recorded once. This sequence joins TRBV15 and TRBJ2-4, with D tentatively TRBD1 or TRBD2 (5 bases each). Germline values: CDR1 LNHNV, CDR2 YYDKDF (reference sequence). V lost 4 bases and J lost 8, with 12 bases in between. The CDR3 consists of 13 residues. CDR3 region: CATSIRDGDIQYF. The CDR3 nucleotides are TGTGCCACCAGCATCCGGGACGGCGACATTCAGTACTTC.

For this clonotype: Its ends do not fully match the called genes, so a read error is possible. V is TRBV6-5 and J is TRBJ2-1; 9 bases are shared with TRBD2. Germline lookup yields CDR1 MNHEY and CDR2 SVGAGI. This CDR3 region has 14 residues. For the CDR3, the DNA is TGTGCCAGCACTTACGCGCGGGGGGGGAATGAGCAGTTCTTC. Translating it yields CASTYARGGNEQFF.

This clonotype occurred once. The CDR3 DNA reads TGTGCCACCAGCGAGTCGGGACAGGGGTTGACTGAAGCTTTCTTT. Protein: CATSESGQGLTEAFF. The rearrangement uses TRBV15 and TRBJ1-1; 10 bases agree with TRBD1. V shed 5 bases, J shed 5 bases, and the junction held 8 bases outside the gene matches. The CDR3 runs 15 residues. Germline V CDR1 and CDR2: LNHNV, YYDKDF (reference sequence).

This rearrangement joins TRBV9 to TRBJ1-2, with 8 bases aligning to TRBD1. The CDR3 loop spans 15 amino acids. J gave up 3 bases and V 3 bases, and 7 bases lay outside the gene matches. CDR1 and CDR2 from the germline V gene are SGDLS and YYNGEE. CDR3: CASSESTGADYGYTF. Written as DNA, the CDR3 is TGTGCCAGCAGCGAGTCGACAGGGGCAGACTATGGCTACACCTTC.

The chain carries TRBV7-9 and TRBJ2-1; 8 bases are shared with TRBD2. CDR1 SEHNR and CDR2 FQNEAQ come from the germline V gene (reference sequence). The junction had 9 bases not matched to a gene; V was cut back by 8 bases and J by 3 bases. This CDR3 is built from 15 residues. This CDR3 is CASRFTSGDYNEQFF. The CDR3 nucleotides are TGTGCCAGCCGGTTCACTAGCGGTGACTACAATGAGCAGTTCTTC.

The chain carries TRBV29-1 and TRBJ2-1; no reliable D call. V was pared by 3 bases and J by 3 bases, with 12 bases between. CDR1 and CDR2 (germline): SQVTM, ANQGSEA. This CDR3 region has 14 residues. CDR3 residues: CSVELADDYNEQFF. The CDR3 DNA follows: TGCAGCGTTGAGTTGGCGGACGACTACAATGAGCAGTTCTTC.

The chain carries TRBV20-1 and TRBJ2-1, with TRBD2 matching 10 bases. Germline CDR1 and CDR2: DFQATT and SNEGSKA (reference sequence). The CDR3 loop spans 16 amino acids. V lost 0 bases and J lost 12; bases outside the gene matches: 14. CDR3 DNA sequence: TGCAGTGCTAGAGAGTATTATAGCGGGGGGACACGGAGGCAGTTCTTC. Encoded protein: CSAREYYSGGTRRQFF.

V is TRBV5-6 and J is TRBJ1-2; 7 bases map to TRBD1. The CDR3 totals 13 residues. Germline CDR1 SGHDT, CDR2 YYEEEE. Trimming removed 4 bases from V and 4 bases from J; junction bases left unmatched: 4. In DNA, the CDR3 is TGTGCCAGCAGCGCGGGACAGTCCTATGGCTACACCTTC. Protein: CASSAGQSYGYTF.

V usage is TRBV6-6 and J usage is TRBJ2-7; D remains unclear. Germline V CDR1 and CDR2: MNHNY, SVGAGI (reference sequence). The CDR3 is 13 residues long. Deletions cut 2 bases from V and 5 bases from J, with 10 bases between. CDR3 region: CASSYGMWHEQYF. The CDR3 region has the DNA TGTGCCAGCAGTTACGGGATGTGGCACGAGCAGTACTTC.

The rearrangement links TRBV6-2 or TRBV6-3 to TRBJ2-1, with TRBD2 identical over 12 bases. The CDR3 consists of 16 residues. Germline CDR1 is MNHEY and CDR2 is SVGEGT. Germline trimming cut 6 bases from V and 5 bases from J; bases unmatched to any gene: 8. Here the CDR3 DNA reads TGTGCCAGCAGCCCACTTCTAGCGGGAGGGCACAATGAGCAGTTCTTC. It encodes CASSPLLAGGHNEQFF.

J is TRBJ1-2 and V is TRBV7-9; 9 bases line up with TRBD1. Trimming took 4 bases from V and 4 from J; bases not matched to a gene: 10. The CDR3 runs 16 residues. The germline V gene has CDR1 SEHNR and CDR2 FQNEAQ (reference sequence). The DNA for the CDR3 is TGTGCCAGCAGCTACTCCCCGGGACAGGGAATCTATGGCTACACCTTC. Its protein is CASSYSPGQGIYGYTF.

The gene calls are TRBV30 and TRBJ2-1, with D maybe TRBD2 (5 bases). This CDR3 spans 16 amino acids. CDR1 GTSNPN and CDR2 SVGIG come from the germline V gene (reference sequence). Trimming removed 2 bases at V and 0 bases at J, with 14 bases between. The DNA for the CDR3 is TGTGCCTGGAGTTTTGTGGGAGTCCACTCCTACAATGAGCAGTTCTTC. Its protein is CAWSFVGVHSYNEQFF.

The J gene is TRBJ2-6, the V gene TRBV25-1; no clear D. Per germline, CDR1 MGHDK and CDR2 SYGVNS. The length of the CDR3 is 15 residues. The V gene lost 3 bases and the J gene lost 0 bases, with 6 bases spanning the gap. CDR3 protein: CASSDWDSGANVLTF. Here the CDR3 DNA reads TGTGCCAGCAGTGACTGGGACTCTGGGGCCAACGTCCTGACTTTC. Filled out from reference TRBV25-1 and TRBJ2-6, the complete variable domain reads EADIYQTPRYLVIGTGKKITLECSQTMGHDKMYWYQQDPGMELHLIHYSYGVNSTEKGDLSSESTVSRIRTEHFPLTLESARPSHTSQYLCASSDWDSGANVLTFGAGSRLTVL.

This clonotype was counted once. J is TRBJ1-5 and V is TRBV5-6, with TRBD1 matching over 10 bases. After removal of 5 bases from V and 3 bases from J, the junction contained 5 bases not matched to a gene. This CDR3 has 15 residues. Germline CDR1 and CDR2: SGHDT and YYEEEE. The CDR3 region has the DNA TGTGCCAGCAGTCTGGGACAGGGGTTCAATCAGCCCCAGCATTTT. This sequence encodes CASSLGQGFNQPQHF.

J is TRBJ1-2 and V is TRBV7-8; tentative D call: TRBD1 (5 bases). This CDR3 spans 17 amino acids. V lost 1 base and J lost 5, with 20 bases in between. The germline gives CDR1 SGHVS, CDR2 FQNEAQ. CDR3 bases: TGTGCCAGCAGCTTAGTTCCGGGGGGGGAGGTAGGGTATGGCTACACCTTC. This encodes CASSLVPGGEVGYGYTF.